This T cell receptor beta chain was captured in a study of T cells in Graves' hyperthyroidism and ophthalmopathy. Study observations and caveats: Median prediction lead before ophthalmopathy onset was 5 to 7.5 months with the model.

Absent ophthalmopathy progression within 18 months defined stable Graves' hyperthyroidism. The PBMCs studied were ones that came from about 10 ml fresh peripheral blood. The CDR3 extends over 14 amino acids. CDR1 is DFQATT, CDR2 SNEGSKA, per germline (reference sequence). Trimming removed 5 bases from V and 0 bases from J, with 11 bases in between. There were TCR beta CDR3 regions amplified from RNA transcripts. The TCR CDR3 was amplified in a first-round RT-PCR using the HTBI primer set. TCRdb used MiXCR to reprocess the multiplex PCR reads, holding one entry per CDR3 protein. The table has 380,000 or so distinct CDR3 sequences, roughly 14% seen once. Concerning this clonotype: The antigen remains unidentified.

This clonotype was obtained from a woman aged 25 to 39 with Graves' hyperthyroidism. Material: blood. V gene TRBV20-1 combines with J gene TRBJ2-1; D unresolved. CDR3 DNA sequence: TGCAGTGCTTCCAGATTAAACTCCTACAATGAGCAGTTCTTC. It translates to CSASRLNSYNEQFF.